Sequencing of this TCR beta chain was carried out in a study of CD8+ T cells in alopecia areata. As for the study in general: It was oral tofacitinib, at 5 to 10 mg twice daily, that treated patients received.

The CDR3 length is 13 residues. CDR1 and CDR2 (germline): SQVTM, ANQGSEA. The V and J ends lost 4 bases and 8 bases, in that order; junction bases with no gene match: 5. The study, taken as a whole, reports: Affected lesional scalp, above all in alopecia totalis/universalis, was more clonal than normal scalp. Clarity of TCR sharing across patients fell short of that in mice, possibly HLA-related.

Concerning this clone: Its specificity is unknown.

RNA was isolated and reverse transcribed to cDNA, the sequencing template. This table comes from immunoSEQ multiplex PCR, and its TCRdb copy is limited to in-frame clones, with some not included. The data show under 75,000 clones, approximately 43% seen once. Patients with alopecia areata provided lesional scalp punch biopsies as well as peripheral blood. The chain has TRBV29-1 and TRBJ2-3; 11 bases are a match to TRBD2. The source is a human donor with alopecia areata. The sequenced sample was CD8+ T cells sorted from blood, obtained at week 0. CDR3 in amino acids: CSVVGLAGATQYF. For the CDR3, the DNA is TGCAGCGTTGTAGGACTAGCGGGTGCTACGCAGTATTTT.